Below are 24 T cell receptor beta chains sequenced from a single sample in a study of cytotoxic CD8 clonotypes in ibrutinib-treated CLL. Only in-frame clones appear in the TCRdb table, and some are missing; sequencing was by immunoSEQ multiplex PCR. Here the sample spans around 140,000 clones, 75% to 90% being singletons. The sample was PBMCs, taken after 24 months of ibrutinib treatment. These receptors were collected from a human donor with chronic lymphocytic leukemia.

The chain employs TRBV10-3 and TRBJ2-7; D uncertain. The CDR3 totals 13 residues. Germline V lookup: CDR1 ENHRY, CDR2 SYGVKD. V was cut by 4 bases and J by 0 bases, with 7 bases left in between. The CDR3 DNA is TGTGCCATCAGTGCGTCTGTCTCCTACGAGCAGTACTTC. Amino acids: CAISASVSYEQYF.

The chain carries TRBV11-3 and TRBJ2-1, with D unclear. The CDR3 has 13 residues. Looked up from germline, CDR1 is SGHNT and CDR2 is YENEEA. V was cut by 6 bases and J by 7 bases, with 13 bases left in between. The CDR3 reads CASSDRAWNEQFF. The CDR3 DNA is TGTGCCAGCAGTGATCGGGCATGGAATGAGCAGTTCTTC.

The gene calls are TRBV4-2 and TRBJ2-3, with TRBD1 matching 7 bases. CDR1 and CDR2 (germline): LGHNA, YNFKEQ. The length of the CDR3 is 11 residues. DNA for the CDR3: TGTGCTGGGACAGGCACAGATACGCAGTATTTT. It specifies CAGTGTDTQYF.

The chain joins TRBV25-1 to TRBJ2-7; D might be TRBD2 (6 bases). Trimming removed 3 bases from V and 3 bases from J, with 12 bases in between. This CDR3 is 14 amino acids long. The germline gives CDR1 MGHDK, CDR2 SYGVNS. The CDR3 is CASSDWRGNYEQYF. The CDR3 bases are TGTGCCAGCAGTGATTGGCGGGGAAACTACGAGCAGTACTTC.

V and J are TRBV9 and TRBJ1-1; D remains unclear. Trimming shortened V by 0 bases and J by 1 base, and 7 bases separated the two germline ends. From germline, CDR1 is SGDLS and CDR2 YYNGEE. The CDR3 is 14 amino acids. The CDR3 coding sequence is TGTGCCAGCAGCGTAGGCCCAGGGAACACTGAAGCTTTCTTT. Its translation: CASSVGPGNTEAFF.

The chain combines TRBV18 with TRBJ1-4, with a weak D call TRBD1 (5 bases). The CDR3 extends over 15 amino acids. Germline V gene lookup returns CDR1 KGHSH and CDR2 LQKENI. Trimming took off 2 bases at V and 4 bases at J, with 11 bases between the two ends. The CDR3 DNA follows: TGTGCCAGCTCACCAAGTGCTCAGGGTAATGAAAAACTGTTTTTT. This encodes CASSPSAQGNEKLFF. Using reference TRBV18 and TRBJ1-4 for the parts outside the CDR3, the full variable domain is NAGVMQNPRHLVRRRGQEARLRCSPMKGHSHVYWYRQLPEEGLKFMVYLQKENIIDESGMPKERFSAEFPKEGPSILRIQQVVRGDSAAYFCASSPSAQGNEKLFFGSGTQLSVL.

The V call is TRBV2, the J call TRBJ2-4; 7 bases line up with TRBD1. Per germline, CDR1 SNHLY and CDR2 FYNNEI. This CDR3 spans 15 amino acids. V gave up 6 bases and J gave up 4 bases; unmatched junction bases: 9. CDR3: CASRPMTGSKNIQYF. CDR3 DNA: TGTGCCAGCAGACCAATGACAGGGAGTAAAAACATTCAGTACTTC.

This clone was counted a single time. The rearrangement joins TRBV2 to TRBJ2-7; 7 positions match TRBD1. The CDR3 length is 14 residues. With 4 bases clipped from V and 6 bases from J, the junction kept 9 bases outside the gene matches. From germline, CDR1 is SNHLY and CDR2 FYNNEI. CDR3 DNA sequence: TGTGCCAGCAGTGCAGCGACAGGGCCAAGCGAGCAGTACTTC. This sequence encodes CASSAATGPSEQYF.

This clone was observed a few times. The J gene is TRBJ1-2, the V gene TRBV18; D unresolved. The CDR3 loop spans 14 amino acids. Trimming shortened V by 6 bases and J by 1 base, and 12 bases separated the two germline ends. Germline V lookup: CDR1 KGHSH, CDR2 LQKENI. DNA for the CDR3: TGTGCCAGCTCGGAGGGTAGCGGTAACTATGGCTACACCTTC. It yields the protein CASSEGSGNYGYTF.

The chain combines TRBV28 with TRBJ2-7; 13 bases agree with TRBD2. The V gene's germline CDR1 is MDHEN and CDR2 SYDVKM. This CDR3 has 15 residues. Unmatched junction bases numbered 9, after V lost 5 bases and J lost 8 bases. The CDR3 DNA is TGTGCCAGCAGTCCTCAGGGACTAGCGGGAATTAAGCAGTACTTC. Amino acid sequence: CASSPQGLAGIKQYF.

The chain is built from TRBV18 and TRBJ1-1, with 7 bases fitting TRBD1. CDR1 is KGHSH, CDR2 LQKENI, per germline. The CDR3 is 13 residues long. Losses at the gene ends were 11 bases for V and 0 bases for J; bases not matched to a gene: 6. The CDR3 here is CAVRQGMNTEAFF. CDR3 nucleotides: TGTGCCGTAAGACAGGGAATGAACACTGAAGCTTTCTTT.

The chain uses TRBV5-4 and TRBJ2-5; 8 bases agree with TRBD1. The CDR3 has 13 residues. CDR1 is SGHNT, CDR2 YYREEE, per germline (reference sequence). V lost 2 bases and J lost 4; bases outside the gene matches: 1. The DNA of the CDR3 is TGTGCCAGCAGCTTTACAGGGGGAGAGACCCAGTACTTC. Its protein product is CASSFTGGETQYF.

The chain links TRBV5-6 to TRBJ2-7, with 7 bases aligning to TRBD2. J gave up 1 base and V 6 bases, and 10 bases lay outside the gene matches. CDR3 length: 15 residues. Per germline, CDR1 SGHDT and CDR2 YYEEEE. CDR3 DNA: TGTGCCAGCACCGCCGGGGAGGGATGGTCCTACGAGCAGTACTTC. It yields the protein CASTAGEGWSYEQYF.

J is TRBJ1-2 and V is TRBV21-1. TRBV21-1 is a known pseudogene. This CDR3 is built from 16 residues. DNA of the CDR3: TGTGCCAGCAGCCCACCTCGACCGGGGGGCGACTATGGCTACACCTTC. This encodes CASSPPRPGGDYGYTF.

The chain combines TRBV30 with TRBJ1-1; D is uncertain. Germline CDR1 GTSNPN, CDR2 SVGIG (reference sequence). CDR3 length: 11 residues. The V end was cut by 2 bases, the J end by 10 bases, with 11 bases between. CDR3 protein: CAWSQQAVAFF. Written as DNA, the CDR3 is TGTGCCTGGAGTCAGCAGGCTGTAGCTTTCTTT.

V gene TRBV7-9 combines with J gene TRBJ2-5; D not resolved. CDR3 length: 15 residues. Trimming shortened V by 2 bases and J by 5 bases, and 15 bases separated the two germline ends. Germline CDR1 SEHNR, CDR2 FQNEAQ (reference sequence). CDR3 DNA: TGTGCCAGCAGCTTACGCGGCAGCCCCGGGGAGACCCAGTACTTC. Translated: CASSLRGSPGETQYF. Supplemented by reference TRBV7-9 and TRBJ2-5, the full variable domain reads DTGVSQNPRHKITKRGQNVTFRCDPISEHNRLYWYRQTLGQGPEFLTYFQNEAQLEKSRLLSDRFSAERPKGSFSTLEIQRTEQGDSAMYLCASSLRGSPGETQYFGPGTRLLVL.

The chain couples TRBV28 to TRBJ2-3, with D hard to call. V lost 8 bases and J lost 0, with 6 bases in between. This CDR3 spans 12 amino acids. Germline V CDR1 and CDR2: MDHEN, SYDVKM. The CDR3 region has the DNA TGTGCCAGCTGTACTAGCACAGATACGCAGTATTTT. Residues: CASCTSTDTQYF.

For the CDR3, the DNA is TGTGCCAGCAGCCCCGCCGGGACAGCGTCCTACAATGAGCAGTTCTTC. This translates into CASSPAGTASYNEQFF. The chain employs TRBV4-2 and TRBJ2-1; TRBD1 aligns across 7 bases. The CDR3 is 16 amino acids. CDR1 is LGHNA, CDR2 YNFKEQ, per germline. The V gene end was trimmed by 4 bases and the J gene end by 1 base; junction bases not matched to a gene: 7.

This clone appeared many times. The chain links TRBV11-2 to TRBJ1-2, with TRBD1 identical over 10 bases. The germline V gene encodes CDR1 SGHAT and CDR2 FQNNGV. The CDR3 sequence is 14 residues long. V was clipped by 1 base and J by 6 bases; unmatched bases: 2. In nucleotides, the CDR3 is TGTGCCAGCAGCTTAGGACAGGGGGCGCATGGCTACACCTTC. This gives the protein CASSLGQGAHGYTF.

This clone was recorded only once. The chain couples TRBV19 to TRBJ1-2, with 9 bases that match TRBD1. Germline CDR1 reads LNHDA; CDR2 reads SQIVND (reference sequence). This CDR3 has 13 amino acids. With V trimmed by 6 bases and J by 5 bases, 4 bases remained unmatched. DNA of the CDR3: TGTGCCAGTAGAGCCGGGACAGGGTATGGCTACACCTTC. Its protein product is CASRAGTGYGYTF. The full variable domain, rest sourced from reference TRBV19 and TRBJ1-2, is DGGITQSPKYLFRKEGQNVTLSCEQNLNHDAMYWYRQDPGQGLRLIYYSQIVNDFQKGDIAEGYSVSREKKESFPLTVTSAQKNPTAFYLCASRAGTGYGYTFGSGTRLTVV.

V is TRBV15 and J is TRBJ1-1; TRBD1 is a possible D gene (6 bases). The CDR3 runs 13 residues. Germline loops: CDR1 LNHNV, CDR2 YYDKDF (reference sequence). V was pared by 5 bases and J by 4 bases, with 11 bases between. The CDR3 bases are TGTGCCACCAGCGGTGGCAGGGGCACTGAAGCTTTCTTT. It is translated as CATSGGRGTEAFF.

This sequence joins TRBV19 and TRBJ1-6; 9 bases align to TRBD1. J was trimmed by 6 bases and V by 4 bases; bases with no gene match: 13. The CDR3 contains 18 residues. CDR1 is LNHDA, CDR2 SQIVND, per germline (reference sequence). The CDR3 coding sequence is TGTGCCAGTAGTAGACTTTCGGTGGGACAGGGAAGTAATTCACCCCTCCACTTT. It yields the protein CASSRLSVGQGSNSPLHF. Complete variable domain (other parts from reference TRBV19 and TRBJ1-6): DGGITQSPKYLFRKEGQNVTLSCEQNLNHDAMYWYRQDPGQGLRLIYYSQIVNDFQKGDIAEGYSVSREKKESFPLTVTSAQKNPTAFYLCASSRLSVGQGSNSPLHFGNGTRLTVT.

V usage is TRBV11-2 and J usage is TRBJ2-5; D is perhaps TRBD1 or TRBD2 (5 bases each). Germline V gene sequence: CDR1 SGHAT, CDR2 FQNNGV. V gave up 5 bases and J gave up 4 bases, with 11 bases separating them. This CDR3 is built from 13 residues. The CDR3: CASSPRGVETQYF. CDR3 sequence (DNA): TGTGCCAGCAGCCCGAGAGGGGTAGAGACCCAGTACTTC. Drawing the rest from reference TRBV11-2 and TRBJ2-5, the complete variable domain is EAGVAQSPRYKIIEKRQSVAFWCNPISGHATLYWYQQILGQGPKLLIQFQNNGVVDDSQLPKDRFSAERLKGVDSTLKIQPAKLEDSAVYLCASSPRGVETQYFGPGTRLLVL.

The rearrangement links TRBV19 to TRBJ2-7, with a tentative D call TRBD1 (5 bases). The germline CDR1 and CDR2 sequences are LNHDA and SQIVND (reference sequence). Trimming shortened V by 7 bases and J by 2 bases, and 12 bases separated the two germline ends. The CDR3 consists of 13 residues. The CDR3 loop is CASKETAPYEQYF. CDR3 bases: TGTGCCAGTAAGGAGACAGCCCCCTACGAGCAGTACTTC.